The T cell receptor beta chain described here comes from a study of cytomegalovirus exposure and HLA in healthy donors. Study-wide results and caveats: Follow-up analysis seemed to connect common viral pathogens with several of the most significant clusters identified. In vitro, three CMV-associated chains proved specific for CMV antigens.

The CDR3 is 15 residues long. Germline values: CDR1 MNHEY, CDR2 SVGAGI. Trimming cost V 0 bases and J 9 bases, with 12 bases left between them. PCR primers comprised 60 Vbeta and 13 Jbeta primers. Method: immunoSEQ multiplex PCR; TCRdb's copy keeps in-frame clones and lacks some. The profile shows 120,000 to 150,000 clones, more than 60% of them singletons. In the case of this clone: Its antigen is undetermined.

Sequenced: PBMCs. This clonotype was obtained from a woman in her forties or fifties in good health and CMV-seropositive. The chain recombines TRBV6-5 with TRBJ1-6; D is unresolved. The CDR3 nucleotides are TGTGCCAGCAGTTACTCGGCCGACGGAGGTTCACCCCTCCACTTT. It is translated as CASSYSADGGSPLHF.